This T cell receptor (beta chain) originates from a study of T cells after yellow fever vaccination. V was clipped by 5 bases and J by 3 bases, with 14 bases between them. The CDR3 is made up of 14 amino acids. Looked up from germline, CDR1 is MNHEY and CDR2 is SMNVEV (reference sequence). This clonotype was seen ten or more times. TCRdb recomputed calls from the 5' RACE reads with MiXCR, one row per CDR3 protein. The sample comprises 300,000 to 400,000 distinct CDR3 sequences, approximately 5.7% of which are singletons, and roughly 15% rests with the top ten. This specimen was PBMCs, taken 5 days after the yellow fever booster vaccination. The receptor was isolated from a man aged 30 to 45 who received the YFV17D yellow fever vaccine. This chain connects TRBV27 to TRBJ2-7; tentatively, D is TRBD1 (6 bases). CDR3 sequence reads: CASSPPGHIYEQYF. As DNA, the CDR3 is TGTGCCAGCAGTCCACCGGGACATATCTACGAGCAGTACTTC.